This T cell receptor beta chain was obtained from a study of Ad26.COV2.S vaccination and SARS-CoV-2 variants. Study in general: The authors gave Ad26.COV2.S intramuscularly, either once or twice 56 days apart.

In this sample, this clone turned up once. Treatment given: roughly 19 received Ad26.COV2.S at low or high dose, single or two shots; about five received placebo; per-sample allocation not given. Sample collection was performed on day 63 after the first vaccine or placebo injection. A Boston adult aged 18-55 years was the donor. This CDR3 has 13 residues. The V end was cut by 4 bases, the J end by 2 bases, with 6 bases between. Germline assignment: CDR1 WNHNN and CDR2 SYGVQD (reference sequence). Sequencing was performed with immunoSEQ multiplex PCR; in TCRdb, only in-frame clones are kept and a portion is missing. This table has approximately 300,000 clones, roughly 80% appearing once.

Sequenced here: peripheral blood, sampled in a trial of Ad26.COV2.S vaccine versus placebo. This clonotype was obtained from a person aged 18-60 years who received the Ad26.COV2.S COVID-19 vaccine or a placebo. This sequence joins TRBV10-1 and TRBJ1-5; no firm D call. CDR3 amino acids: CASSGQGNQPQHF. The CDR3 bases are TGCGCCAGCAGTGGGCAGGGCAATCAGCCCCAGCATTTT.